This TCR beta chain was identified in a study of CD8+CD57+ T cells in acquired aplastic anemia. Genomic DNA was employed as the template in profiling TCR beta VDJ and CDR3. TCRdb used MiXCR to reprocess the reads, holding one entry per CDR3 protein. The repertoire includes 300,000 or so distinct CDR3 sequences, 55% to 65% of them detected once, and 7% to 9% sits in the top ten. Germline CDR1 is MDHEN and CDR2 is SYDVKM. The V and J ends lost 6 bases and 7 bases, in that order; junction bases with no gene match: 5. This CDR3 is built from 14 residues. The chain uses TRBV28 and TRBJ1-6; 8 nucleotides agree with TRBD1. The sequence derives from a human donor with severe aplastic anemia or a healthy control (not recorded which). The sequencing sample was made of sorted CD4+, CD8+, or CD8+CD57+ T cells (not recorded which) from PBMCs. CDR3 DNA sequence: TGTGCCAGCAGCTCCACAGGGGGAAATTCACCCCTCCACTTT. As protein: CASSSTGGNSPLHF.